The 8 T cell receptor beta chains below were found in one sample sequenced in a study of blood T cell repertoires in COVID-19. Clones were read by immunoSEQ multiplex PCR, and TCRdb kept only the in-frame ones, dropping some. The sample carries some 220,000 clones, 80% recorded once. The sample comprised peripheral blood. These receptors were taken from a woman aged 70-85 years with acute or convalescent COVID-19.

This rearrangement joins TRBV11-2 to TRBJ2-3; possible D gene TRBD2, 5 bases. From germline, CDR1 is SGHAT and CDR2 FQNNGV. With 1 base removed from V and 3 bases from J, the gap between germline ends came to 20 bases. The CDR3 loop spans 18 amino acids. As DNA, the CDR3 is TGTGCCAGCAGCTTAGTAGACCCACCGACTAACCCTACAGATACGCAGTATTTT. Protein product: CASSLVDPPTNPTDTQYF.

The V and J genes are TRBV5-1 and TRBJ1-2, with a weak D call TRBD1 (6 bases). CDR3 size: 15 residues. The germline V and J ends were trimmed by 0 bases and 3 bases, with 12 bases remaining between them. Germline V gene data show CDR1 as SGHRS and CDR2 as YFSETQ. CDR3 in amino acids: CASSLETGLYYGYTF. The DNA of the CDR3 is TGCGCCAGCAGCTTGGAGACAGGTCTATACTATGGCTACACCTTC.

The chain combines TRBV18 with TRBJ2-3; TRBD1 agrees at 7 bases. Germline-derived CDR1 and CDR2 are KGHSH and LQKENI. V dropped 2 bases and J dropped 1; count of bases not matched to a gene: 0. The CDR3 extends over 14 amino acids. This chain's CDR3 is CASSPTGGTDTQYF. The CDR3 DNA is TGTGCCAGCTCACCAACAGGGGGCACAGATACGCAGTATTTT.

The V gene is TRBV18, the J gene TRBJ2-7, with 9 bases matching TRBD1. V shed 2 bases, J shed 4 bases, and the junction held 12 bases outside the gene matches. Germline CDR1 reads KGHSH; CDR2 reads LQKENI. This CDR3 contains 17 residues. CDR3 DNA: TGTGCCAGCTCACCAATCCCACCGGGACAGGGACCGTACGAGCAGTACTTC. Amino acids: CASSPIPPGQGPYEQYF.

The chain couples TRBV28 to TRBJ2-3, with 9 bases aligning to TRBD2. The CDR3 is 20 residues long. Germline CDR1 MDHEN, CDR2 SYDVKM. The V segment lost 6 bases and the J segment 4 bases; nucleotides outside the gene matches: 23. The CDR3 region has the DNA TGTGCCAGCAGCCCCACGGACTACCGGGCGCGGGGGGGCCGCGCAGATACGCAGTATTTT. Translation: CASSPTDYRARGGRADTQYF.

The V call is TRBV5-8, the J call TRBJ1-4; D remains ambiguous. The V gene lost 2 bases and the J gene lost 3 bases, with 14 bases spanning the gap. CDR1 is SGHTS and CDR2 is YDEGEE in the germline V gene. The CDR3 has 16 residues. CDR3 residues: CASSFGTGQANEKLFF. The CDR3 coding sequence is TGTGCCAGCAGCTTTGGCACCGGCCAGGCTAATGAAAAACTGTTTTTT.

In nucleotides, the CDR3 is TGTGCCAGCAGCTTAGAGATACGGTTCTCTGGAAACACCATATATTTT. Its translation is CASSLEIRFSGNTIYF. The chain combines TRBV7-6 with TRBJ1-3; D is ambiguous. CDR3 length equals 16 residues. The ends were cut back, 1 base at V and 0 bases at J, with 10 bases in the middle. CDR1 and CDR2 (germline): SGHVS, FNYEAQ.

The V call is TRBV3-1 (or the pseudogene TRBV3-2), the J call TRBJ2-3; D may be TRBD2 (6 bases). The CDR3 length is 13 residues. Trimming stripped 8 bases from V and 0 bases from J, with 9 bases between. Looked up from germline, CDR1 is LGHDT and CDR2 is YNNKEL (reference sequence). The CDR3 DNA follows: TGTGCCAGCCGACTAGGGAGCACAGATACGCAGTATTTT. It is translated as CASRLGSTDTQYF.